This TCR beta chain was sequenced in a study of T-cell reconstitution after alpha-beta-depleted transplantation in children (dated by TCRdb to about 2016). The study in broad terms: Using TCR repertoire profiling, the study followed T-cell immune reconstitution in a quantitative way in children after TCRalphabeta/CD19-depleted allogeneic hematopoietic cell transplantation.

The library was produced with PCR. The sequencer listed for this sample is Illumina HiSeq 2500. Molecular barcoding was employed in the preparation of TCR libraries, with unique molecular identifiers being used to normalize TCRbeta repertoire quantification. TCRdb ran its own pipeline on the public reads, namely fastp trimming at Q25 and MiXCR clone calling, and kept in-frame beta chains. Each entry merges the rows of one CDR3 protein and shows their most common DNA and genes. The sample yields 70,000 or so distinct CDR3 sequences; about a tenth were counted once. The ten biggest clones cover around 13% of the sample. This sample's treatment or condition label indicates: allogeneic hematopoietic cell transplantation with graft depleted of TCRalphabeta T cells and CD19 B cells. The children who served as transplant recipients had been given grafts of TCRalphabeta/CD19-depleted allogeneic hematopoietic cells.

Overall study outcomes, separate from this receptor: In some patients, high TCRbeta diversity at day 60 was attributed to recipient T cells and intrathymic progenitors that had survived conditioning. Hyperexpanded clone frequencies declined over subsequent months; after one year, T-cell counts and TCRbeta diversity were mostly attributed to newly produced T cells. About two months after transplant, the apparently early recovery of alphabetaT-cell counts reportedly depended on just several hundred clones that had expanded rapidly and came from non-depleted graft cells.

This clonotype was detected only once. Which antigen it targets is not known. Base quality data are lacking; no much larger clone is found one base away. A lone read offers only weak evidence. Material: PBMCs, obtained before TCRalphabeta/CD19-depleted stem cell transplant. The clonotype originates from a boy aged 5 to 17 with acute myeloid leukemia, due to receive a stem cell transplant.

CDR3 protein: CASRKTELEPREQYF. The DNA reads as follows: TGTGCCAGCAGGAAGACGGAGCTGGAACCTCGCGAGCAGTACTTC. The rearranged chain carries TRBV6-2 or TRBV6-3 and TRBJ2-7; a confident D gene designation cannot be given. The CDR3 covers 15 residues, taking in both the cysteine and the phenylalanine. The entry retains the CDR3 DNA only, 45 bases that are in frame from base 1. For CDR1 and CDR2, the germline V gene lists MNHEY and SVGEGT. Deletion took 6 bases off V and 6 bases off J, with a span of 21 bases between the germline ends.